The clone carrying this T cell receptor (beta chain) was observed a few times. Its target is unknown. Using its own MiXCR run on the 5' RACE reads, TCRdb lists one record per CDR3 protein. The repertoire holds around 960,000 distinct CDR3 sequences, with more than 9% as singletons. Germline V gives CDR1 SGHRS, CDR2 YFSETQ. The CDR3 contains 14 residues. Trimming took 0 bases from V and 9 from J; bases not matched to a gene: 5. The data were taken from a study of identical twins. General observations from the study: Monozygotic twin pairs showed more out-of-frame TCR alpha sharing than models estimated.

The same sample was also used in a study of yellow fever vaccine responses in identical twins.

This chain connects TRBV5-1 to TRBJ1-2, with 10 bases fitting TRBD1. The sequence was obtained from a woman younger than 35 in good health. The sample was PBMCs. The DNA for the CDR3 is TGCGCCAGCAGCTTGGCGGGGACAGGGGCGAGCTACACCTTC. It is translated as CASSLAGTGASYTF.